The 22 T cell receptor beta chains listed next were all sequenced from one sample in a study of shared clonotypes between healthy human individuals. The method was immunoSEQ multiplex PCR; TCRdb's version includes in-frame clones alone and lacks a portion of them. The sample carries about 560,000 clones, around three quarters recorded once. Sequencing was done on a sample of PBMCs. The receptors here all came from a woman between 40 and 55 years old in good health. Some clones in this sample may be carry-over from other donors' samples.

Concerning this clone itself: A single base separates this from a much larger clone, so it may be a read error. The chain joins TRBV6-6 to TRBJ1-4; no firm D call. V lost 4 bases and J lost 6, with 6 bases in between. Germline loops: CDR1 MNHNY, CDR2 SVGAGI (reference sequence). The CDR3 spans 12 residues. The CDR3 nucleotides are TGTGCCAGCAGTTCGAGAGATGAAAAACTGTTTTTT. Protein product: CASSSRDEKLFF.

The chain is built from TRBV27 and TRBJ2-7, with D possibly TRBD1 on 6 matching bases. Trimming took 2 bases from V and 5 from J, leaving 10 bases between them. The length of the CDR3 is 13 residues. Germline CDR1 and CDR2: MNHEY and SMNVEV (reference sequence). The CDR3: CASSLRQGHEQYF. In nucleotides, the CDR3 is TGTGCCAGCAGTTTAAGGCAGGGGCACGAGCAGTACTTC.

As for this clone: A far larger clone is a single base away, which makes a read error likely. The same CDR3 arises from other DNA sequences in this sample as well. This chain connects TRBV6-4 to TRBJ2-3; 8 nucleotides align to TRBD1. Looked up from germline, CDR1 is MRHNA and CDR2 is SNTAGT. The CDR3 is made up of 14 amino acids. With V trimmed by 4 bases and J by 5 bases, 5 bases remained unmatched. CDR3 in DNA: TGTGCCAGCAGTGCGCAGGGGGCGCAAGATACGCAGTATTTT. It translates to CASSAQGAQDTQYF.

The rearrangement links TRBV29-1 to TRBJ2-3, with D tentatively TRBD2 (5 bases). The germline V and J ends were trimmed by 8 bases and 3 bases, with 9 bases remaining between them. The CDR3 covers 11 residues. The germline gives CDR1 SQVTM, CDR2 ANQGSEA. CDR3 protein: CSFGGTDTQYF. In DNA form, the CDR3 reads TGCAGCTTCGGCGGGACAGATACGCAGTATTTT.

As concerns this clone: The likely explanation is a read error, given a far larger clone one base away. This chain connects TRBV4-1 to TRBJ2-5; maybe TRBD1 (6 bases). With the DNA end fitting TRBJ2-7 better, the J assignment may be wrong. This CDR3 is built from 15 residues. Germline V gene sequence: CDR1 MGHRA, CDR2 YSYEKL. For the CDR3, the DNA is TGCGCCAGCAGCCAAACCCAGGGGAGCTCCTACGAGCAGTACTTC. It codes for CASSQTQGSSYEQYF.

Of note for this clone: Relative to the germline gene, one junction end is altered; a read error may explain this. The chain carries TRBV2 and TRBJ2-7; 9 bases fit TRBD2. The CDR3 sequence is 13 residues long. Looked up from germline, CDR1 is SNHLY and CDR2 is FYNNEI. DNA of the CDR3: TGTGCCAGCAGTCTAGCGGGATCCTCCGAGCAGTACTTC. It specifies CASSLAGSSEQYF.

This clone was seen more than once but under ten times. This is likely an artifact of a read error, given a far larger clone one base away. This chain connects TRBV25-1 to TRBJ2-2; 7 nucleotides align to TRBD1. There are 14 residues in the CDR3. V was pared by 0 bases and J by 10 bases, with 5 bases of the junction left unmatched. Germline values: CDR1 MGHDK, CDR2 SYGVNS. The DNA for the CDR3 is TGTGCCAGCAGTGAATATGAGGGGGCCGTGGAGCTGTTTTTT. As protein: CASSEYEGAVELFF.

Turning to this clone: A single base is all that separates this from a far larger clone, so a read error is likely. The chain combines TRBV2 with TRBJ2-7, with TRBD2 matching over 12 bases. The CDR3 is made up of 14 amino acids. The V gene's germline CDR1 is SNHLY and CDR2 FYNNEI. The CDR3 protein is CASSWTSGTYEQCF. The CDR3 nucleotides are TGTGCCAGCAGCTGGACTAGCGGGACTTACGAGCAGTGCTTC.

The chain uses TRBV6-1 and TRBJ2-7; D is possibly TRBD2 (5 bases). The length of the CDR3 is 13 residues. The V end lost 1 base, the J end lost 3 bases, and 7 bases lay between the germline ends. Germline V gene data show CDR1 as MNHNS and CDR2 as SASEGT. CDR3 sequence: CASSEVRDYEQYF. Written as DNA, the CDR3 is TGTGCCAGCAGTGAAGTCCGGGACTACGAGCAGTACTTC.

In DNA, the CDR3 is TGTGCCAGCAGCCAAGATAGTGCTTCCTTGGGGACAGATACGCAGTATTTT. Its translation: CASSQDSASLGTDTQYF. V usage is TRBV4-2 and J usage is TRBJ2-3; D not resolved. Germline assignment: CDR1 LGHNA and CDR2 YNFKEQ. The CDR3 contains 17 residues. V lost 0 bases and J lost 3, with 16 bases in between.

This chain links TRBV30 with TRBJ2-2, with 10 bases lining up with TRBD2. From germline, CDR1 is GTSNPN and CDR2 SVGIG (reference sequence). The CDR3 runs to 16 residues. With V trimmed by 2 bases and J by 1 base, 4 bases remained unmatched. The CDR3 DNA reads as TGTGCCTGGAGTCGGACTAGCGGAATGAACACCGGGGAGCTGTTTTTT. Translating it yields CAWSRTSGMNTGELFF.

There are a few counts of this clone. The gene calls are TRBV4-3 and TRBJ2-1; D tentatively reads TRBD1 or TRBD2 (5 bases each). The CDR3 totals 16 residues. V lost 3 bases, J lost 9 bases, and 21 bases lay in between. Germline V gives CDR1 LGHNA, CDR2 YSLEER. DNA for the CDR3: TGCGCCAGCAGCCAGACACCGGGACCCCATACGGGTGAGCAGTTCTTC. It specifies CASSQTPGPHTGEQFF.

The V call is TRBV7-9, the J call TRBJ1-4, with D hard to call. The CDR3 has 15 amino acids. Germline CDR1 and CDR2: SEHNR and FQNEAQ (reference sequence). Trimming removed 5 bases at V and 8 bases at J, with 18 bases between. The CDR3 loop is CASSGGWRVLEKLFF. CDR3 sequence (DNA): TGTGCCAGCAGCGGCGGGTGGAGGGTATTGGAAAAACTGTTTTTT.

The chain is built from TRBV30 and TRBJ1-5, with D possibly being TRBD1 (5 bases). V was pared by 3 bases and J by 5 bases, with 11 bases between. CDR1 is GTSNPN, CDR2 SVGIG, per germline (reference sequence). The CDR3 has 13 residues. The DNA for the CDR3 is TGTGCCTGGAGCGAAGACAGTGATCAGCCCCAGCATTTT. Its protein is CAWSEDSDQPQHF.

The chain combines TRBV11-1 with TRBJ2-7; tentatively, D is TRBD2 (5 bases). This CDR3 comprises 13 residues. CDR1 is SGHAT and CDR2 is FQDESV in the germline V gene (reference sequence). V was shortened by 3 bases and J by 3 bases, with 9 bases between the two germline ends. CDR3 nucleotides: TGTGCCAGCAGCTTCGGGAACTACTACGAGCAGTACTTC. It encodes CASSFGNYYEQYF.

This clone was seen only a few times. The chain carries TRBV2 and TRBJ2-2; no clear D. Between the trimmed V and J ends, which lost 2 bases and 2 bases, there was a span of 6 bases. CDR1 SNHLY and CDR2 FYNNEI come from the germline V gene. The CDR3 is 14 residues long. Written as DNA, the CDR3 is TGTGCCAGCAGTGAATTTCAAAACACCGGGGAGCTGTTTTTT. It translates to CASSEFQNTGELFF.

This clone was seen a single time. This chain connects TRBV6-5 to TRBJ2-1, with 9 positions matching TRBD2. CDR1 and CDR2 from the germline V gene are MNHEY and SVGAGI. This CDR3 has 13 residues. The V segment lost 7 bases and the J segment 8 bases; nucleotides outside the gene matches: 6. The CDR3: CASKAGGWDEQFF. The DNA for the CDR3 is TGTGCCAGCAAGGCGGGAGGGTGGGATGAGCAGTTCTTC.

The V and J genes are TRBV5-1 and TRBJ2-1; D tentatively fits TRBD1 or TRBD2 (6 bases each). The CDR3 sequence is 15 residues long. Germline assignment: CDR1 SGHRS and CDR2 YFSETQ. V gave up 0 bases and J gave up 7 bases, with 14 bases separating them. The CDR3 coding sequence is TGCGCCAGCAGCTTGGAGGGGGGAGTCTGGAATGAGCAGTTCTTC. The encoded protein is CASSLEGGVWNEQFF.

This chain uses TRBV7-9 with TRBJ1-1; 7 bases map to TRBD1. This CDR3 has 13 amino acids. The germline V gene encodes CDR1 SEHNR and CDR2 FQNEAQ (reference sequence). V was pared by 5 bases and J by 7 bases, with 7 bases of the junction left unmatched. As DNA, the CDR3 is TGTGCCAGCAGCCCCCGGGACAGCCATGAAGCTTTCTTT. It is translated as CASSPRDSHEAFF.

This clone was seen just once. The chain recombines TRBV21-1 with TRBJ2-1; TRBD2 reflects the table's D call only, with no check against the DNA. TRBV21-1 is an annotated pseudogene. The CDR3 is 15 residues long. CDR3 in DNA: TGTGCCAGCAGCACCGAACTAGCTCCCCACAATGAGCAGTTCTTC. Protein product: CASSTELAPHNEQFF.

The V and J genes are TRBV29-1 and TRBJ2-5; possibly TRBD2 for D (5 bases). The CDR3 extends over 11 amino acids. Germline V gene data show CDR1 as SQVTM and CDR2 as ANQGSEA. V lost 3 bases and J lost 14, with 16 bases in between. CDR3 sequence reads: CSVEDPGVDYF. The DNA for the CDR3 is TGCAGCGTTGAGGACCCCGGGGTAGACTACTTC.

This clone has just one count. The CDR3 is CASSPSRGFTEAFF. The CDR3 nucleotides read TGTGCCAGCAGTCCCAGCCGGGGGTTCACTGAAGCTTTCTTT. The rearrangement uses TRBV28 and TRBJ1-1, with a possible D match to TRBD1 (5 bases). Germline CDR1 and CDR2: MDHEN and SYDVKM. The V end lost 5 bases, the J end lost 4 bases, and 14 bases lay between the germline ends. The CDR3 is made up of 14 amino acids.